This T cell receptor beta chain was documented in a study of glioma-infiltrating T cells after dendritic cell vaccination (dated by TCRdb to about 2016). As for the study more broadly: The cohort comprised about 15 glioblastoma patients from Phase I and II dendritic cell vaccination trials, 9 newly diagnosed and 6 with recurrent disease. Between about 2002 and 2013, the patients were given dendritic cell vaccination pulsed with autologous tumor lysate. The vaccine was prepared from monocyte-derived dendritic cells that were cultured for under 8 days with IL-4 and GM-CSF and then pulsed overnight with autologous tumor lysate. Each patient was given three intradermal dendritic cell vaccine injections, spaced two weeks apart, in the arm below the axilla. In glioblastoma patients vaccinated with dendritic cells, deep sequencing of TCR beta CDR3 regions served to measure the amount of tumor-infiltrating lymphocytes and to compare repertoires between tumor and blood. Survival after dendritic cell vaccination was correlated with TCR sequencing metrics, including TIL content and tumor-blood repertoire overlap.

In regard to this clone: This clone's antigen is unknown. No much larger clone is present one base from it, and per-base qualities are unavailable.

On the study overall, not on this receptor specifically: The cohort was small and heterogeneous, with few patients having full blood and tumor sets and even fewer initial-recurrent tumor pairs. Higher estimated pretreatment TIL content predicted longer time to progression and overall survival after dendritic cell vaccination. The three-group TCR overlap response model was characterized as speculative, and prospective validation of the model was stated to be required. TCR clonality showed no direct relationship with survival, which suggests that a diverse polyclonal response may matter.

Using the immunoSEQ assay, TCRB CDR3 regions were amplified from roughly 1.9 micrograms of genomic DNA, or from all available DNA when less than that was on hand. For multiplex PCR, 60 forward primers for TCR V beta segments and 13 reverse primers for J beta segments were used. To estimate the number of reads per starting template, synthetic control templates were added to each sample at limiting dilution. Reads of 87 bp were generated by sequencing on the Illumina HiSeq System. The paper's processing steps were these. PCR and sequencing errors were removed by a nearest neighbor algorithm that merged closely related sequences. TCR overlap was measured as the percentage of unique tumor TCR beta sequences also present in the same patient's peripheral blood. What TCRdb holds here is the immuneACCESS table cut down to in-frame rearrangements. Part of the clones is not present; checked against another copy, under half of the missing clones reflect an unresolved V gene, and the others are unexplained. V and J calls and clone size are those listed in that table; D and trimming were worked out from the DNA. The sample table holds almost 90,000 clones, of which around 83% were seen once. The top ten hold less than 7% of the sample.

The intended sense of this specimen's time point label: after dendritic cell vaccination, including at tumor progression/relapse. Patients were selected on the basis of adequate residual fresh-frozen tumor tissue and more than two years of available survival data. None of the glioblastoma patients carried an isocitrate dehydrogenase mutation, although molecular status otherwise varied. PBMC were collected before vaccination, two weeks after the third vaccination, and at tumor progression when it occurred. Genomic DNA was extracted with the Qiagen DNeasy Blood extraction Kit. The clonotype originates from a human donor with glioblastoma. The material sequenced was blood, taken after dendritic cell vaccination.

The nucleotide sequence reads TGCGCCAGCAGCTTGGGGACTAGCGGGAGCTCCTACAATGAGCAGTTCTTC. The translation is CASSLGTSGSSYNEQFF. The chain is assembled from TRBV5-1 and TRBJ2-1, and 13 bases in between align with TRBD2. V ends up 0 bases short and J 0 bases short, with an unmatched junction base count of 0. From its cysteine to its phenylalanine, the CDR3 spans 17 amino acids. Just the 51-base CDR3 DNA is kept, in frame starting at base 1. CDR1 and CDR2, per the germline V gene, are SGHRS and YFSETQ.